The rows below give T cell receptor beta chains drawn from one sample of a study of monozygotic twins with inflammatory bowel disease. Reprocessing the 5' RACE reads, TCRdb reports a single entry for every CDR3 protein and omits DNA. In total, the table holds fewer than 450,000 distinct CDR3 sequences. The specimen sequenced was blood. These receptors all stem from a human donor with ulcerative colitis or Crohn's disease, or a healthy co-twin of an affected twin (not recorded which). CDR3s include the opening cysteine and the closing phenylalanine or tryptophan.

TRBJ2-3 | TRBV7-9 | CASSPRTGRGDPQYF
TRBJ1-2 | TRBV19 | CASTPARTGSYGYTF
TRBJ2-1 | TRBV5-1 | CASSSFHNEQFF
TRBJ1-2 | TRBV9 | CASSVDPQGTGGQINYGYTF
TRBJ2-2 | TRBV11-2 | CASSGRDNFGGGELFF
TRBJ1-4 | TRBV7-8 | CASSVPGGTGNEKLFF
TRBJ1-1 | TRBV6-1 | CASSRRQGTGNTEAFF
TRBJ2-7 | TRBV20-1 | CSARDPGTVTYEQYF
TRBJ2-3 | TRBV7-3 | CASSRGGALTDTQYF
TRBJ2-7 | TRBV14 | CASSQQSGGLYEQYF
TRBJ2-2 | TRBV24-1 | CATSDRRMGGGGELFF
TRBJ2-7 | TRBV27 | CASSGNRDPYEQYF
TRBJ2-1 | TRBV15 | CATSRHRGQGSYNEQFF
TRBJ2-7 | TRBV7-9 | CASSLAAGGTYEQYF
TRBJ2-3 | TRBV7-2 | CASSFNRKDTQYF
TRBJ2-4 | TRBV6-5 | CASGGSEMGVQYF
TRBJ2-1 | TRBV7-9 | CASSLEDTPWDEQFF
TRBJ2-7 | TRBV24-1 | CATSRGNEQYF
TRBJ2-1 | TRBV6-1 | CASRPGSSYNEQFF
TRBJ1-2 | TRBV5-1 | CASSLGRPAYGYTF
TRBJ1-6 | TRBV5-1 | CASSPGWRQDSPLHF
TRBJ2-1 | TRBV6-5 | CASSYGGGAHNEQFF
TRBJ1-1 | TRBV12-3/TRBV12-4 | CASSPQGGRMNTEAFF
TRBJ2-2 | TRBV9 | CASSTRRQGADTGELFF
TRBJ2-5 | TRBV5-1 | CASSLALIQGQETQYF
TRBJ2-2 | TRBV9 | CASSASSSPNGELFF